This T cell receptor (beta chain) is from a study of T cell repertoires in cytomegalovirus infection. Across the study: Both a matching HLA type and CMV infection were indicated by public TCR beta signatures.

One entry per CDR3 protein, called by TCRdb with MiXCR from the reads. The sample contains under 350,000 distinct CDR3 sequences, 9.6% of which appear only once. Study findings and constraints: Ex vivo, HLA-C-restricted CMV-specific TCR beta clonotypes prevailed over the rest of the response. Cumulative frequency of public TCR beta families picked out carriers of CMV plus the relevant HLA.

This CDR3 has 15 amino acids. The V gene lost 0 bases and the J gene lost 2 bases, with 13 bases spanning the gap. The germline CDR1 and CDR2 sequences are DFQATT and SNEGSKA (reference sequence). This clonotype has just a few counts. Its target is unknown. What was sequenced was PBMCs. This chain connects TRBV20-1 to TRBJ1-2; D may be TRBD1 (5 bases). The TCR was taken from a human donor in good health (CMV status not recorded). Some clones in this sample may be carry-over from other donors' samples. CDR3 coding DNA: TGCAGTGCTAGAGAAACCGGGACGGTGAACTATGGCTACACCTTC. It specifies CSARETGTVNYGYTF.